What follows are 9 T cell receptor beta chains derived from one specimen sequenced in a study of CD8+ T cells in alopecia areata. Reverse transcribed after extraction, RNA yielded cDNA as the sequencing template. Libraries were prepared by immunoSEQ multiplex PCR; TCRdb keeps only in-frame clonotypes and omits some of them. The table records 110,000 to 150,000 clones, roughly 62% of them present only once. The sample in question was CD4+ T cells sorted from blood, obtained at week 0. The origin of the receptors is a human donor with alopecia areata.

This rearrangement joins TRBV4-1 to TRBJ2-5; 8 nucleotides agree with TRBD1. The CDR3 spans 14 residues. Germline values: CDR1 MGHRA, CDR2 YSYEKL. V lost 5 bases to trimming and J lost 9 bases; unmatched junction nucleotides: 11. CDR3 loop: CASSTQGALGAQYF. The CDR3 DNA is TGCGCCAGCAGCACCCAGGGGGCTCTAGGGGCCCAGTACTTC.

V gene TRBV4-3 combines with J gene TRBJ2-4, with 11 bases identical to TRBD2. The ends lost 3 bases at V and 5 bases at J; junction bases unmatched: 9. The germline V gene has CDR1 LGHNA and CDR2 YSLEER. The CDR3 is 17 amino acids. The CDR3 loop reads CASSQATSGGTQNIQYF. The CDR3 nucleotides read TGCGCCAGCAGCCAGGCAACTAGCGGGGGCACCCAAAACATTCAGTACTTC.

This clone has a single count. V usage is TRBV5-1 and J usage is TRBJ2-5, with a possible D match to TRBD2 (5 bases). Deletions cut 4 bases from V and 4 bases from J, with 11 bases between. There are 13 residues in the CDR3. Germline V gene sequence: CDR1 SGHRS, CDR2 YFSETQ. The CDR3: CASSGERGETQYF. CDR3 nucleotides: TGCGCCAGCAGCGGAGAACGGGGAGAGACCCAGTACTTC.

The V and J genes are TRBV30 and TRBJ1-3; D not resolved. CDR3 length equals 12 residues. Deletions cut 4 bases from V and 0 bases from J, with 4 bases between. The germline V gene encodes CDR1 GTSNPN and CDR2 SVGIG (reference sequence). The DNA for the CDR3 is TGTGCCTGGAACGACTCTGGAAACACCATATATTTT. This sequence encodes CAWNDSGNTIYF. Variable domain in full (rest from reference TRBV30 and TRBJ1-3): SQTIHQWPATLVQPVGSPLSLECTVEGTSNPNLYWYRQAAGRGLQLLFYSVGIGQISSEVPQNLSASRPQDRQFILSSKKLLLSDSGFYLCAWNDSGNTIYFGEGSWLTVV.

This sequence joins TRBV29-1 and TRBJ1-1; D is unclear. The CDR3 has 12 amino acids. Germline V gene sequence: CDR1 SQVTM, CDR2 ANQGSEA. V dropped 6 bases and J dropped 0 bases, with 8 bases sitting between them. Here the CDR3 reads CSVYRMNTEAFF. The CDR3 region has the DNA TGCAGCGTATACAGAATGAACACTGAAGCTTTCTTT.

The chain is built from TRBV29-1 and TRBJ2-1; 9 bases are shared with TRBD2. V was clipped by 2 bases and J by 4 bases; unmatched bases: 9. The CDR3 loop spans 16 amino acids. Germline V lookup: CDR1 SQVTM, CDR2 ANQGSEA. The CDR3 coding sequence is TGCAGCGTTGAATGGTGGCGGGGGGGCCGGTACAATGAGCAGTTCTTC. Translated: CSVEWWRGGRYNEQFF.

This chain connects TRBV29-1 to TRBJ1-1; maybe TRBD1 (5 bases). This CDR3 contains 13 residues. V lost 8 bases and J 2 bases, leaving 15 bases between the germline ends. Germline V gene lookup returns CDR1 SQVTM and CDR2 ANQGSEA. CDR3 residues: CSTARGINTEAFF. As DNA, the CDR3 is TGCAGCACTGCGCGGGGGATCAACACTGAAGCTTTCTTT. Drawing the rest from reference TRBV29-1 and TRBJ1-1, the complete variable domain is SAVISQKPSRDICQRGTSLTIQCQVDSQVTMMFWYRQQPGQSLTLIATANQGSEATYESGFVIDKFPISRPNLTFSTLTVSNMSPEDSSIYLCSTARGINTEAFFGQGTRLTVV.

The chain combines TRBV30 with TRBJ2-1; D gene unclear. Per germline, CDR1 GTSNPN and CDR2 SVGIG (reference sequence). Trimming took off 3 bases at V and 0 bases at J, with 9 bases between the two ends. There are 14 residues in the CDR3. Here the CDR3 reads CAWSLKSSYNEQFF. The DNA of the CDR3 is TGTGCCTGGAGCTTGAAGAGCTCCTACAATGAGCAGTTCTTC.

This clone was picked up a small number of times. The chain recombines TRBV29-1 with TRBJ2-2; possible D gene TRBD1, 6 bases. Trimming shortened V by 4 bases and J by 6 bases, and 12 bases separated the two germline ends. The CDR3 has 13 amino acids. The germline V gene has CDR1 SQVTM and CDR2 ANQGSEA. DNA of the CDR3: TGCAGCGTTGCGCAGGGGCCCCCCGGGGAGCTGTTTTTT. Translation: CSVAQGPPGELFF.